The clone carrying this T cell receptor (beta chain) came up a few times. As yet, its antigen is unknown. This specimen belongs to a study of beta chain features in type 1 diabetes. Study details: All of the samples together had 107,917,701 sorted cells examined. Study results and caveats: Shorter templates may be favored by PCR, equally so in patients and controls. A moderate, significant TCRB CDR3 shortening appeared in type 1 diabetes across four CD4+ subsets.

As every portion of the isolated RNA was reverse transcribed, the sequencing read expressed TCRB transcripts. Clones were read by immunoSEQ multiplex PCR, and TCRdb kept only the in-frame ones, dropping some. The sample lists 250,000 to 300,000 clones, 13% to 15% occurring once. In germline, CDR1 is GTSNPN, CDR2 SVGIG (reference sequence). The CDR3 spans 13 residues. With 8 bases removed from V and 3 bases from J, the gap between germline ends came to 15 bases. Researchers reported sorting CD4+ naive, central memory, regulatory and stem cell-like memory cells via CD45RO/CCR7/CD25/CD127/CD95/CD27. The TCR was taken from a young man with type 1 diabetes. The rearrangement links TRBV30 to TRBJ2-3, with a tentative D call TRBD1 (5 bases). The sample was naive CD4+ T cells from blood. CDR3 DNA sequence: TGTGCCGTGAGCCTAGGGGTTACAGATACGCAGTATTTT. It translates to CAVSLGVTDTQYF. Based on the CDR3 plus reference TRBV30 and TRBJ2-3, the full variable domain is SQTIHQWPATLVQPVGSPLSLECTVEGTSNPNLYWYRQAAGRGLQLLFYSVGIGQISSEVPQNLSASRPQDRQFILSSKKLLLSDSGFYLCAVSLGVTDTQYFGPGTRLTVL.